This T cell receptor beta chain was recovered during a study of blood T cell repertoires in COVID-19. Overall study: The cDNA or gDNA used as material had been derived from T cells, B-cell-depleted T cells, or PBMCs.

Trimming removed 3 bases from V and 5 bases from J; junction bases left unmatched: 1. Per the germline V gene, CDR1 is SNHLY and CDR2 is FYNNEI. The CDR3 contains 15 residues. Original handling: Amplification of reference gene primers provided the estimated nucleated cell counts. TCRdb's table, derived via immunoSEQ multiplex PCR, lists solely in-frame clones and lacks some. V and J calls and clone size follow that table, whereas D and trimming were derived from the DNA. The table shows about 14,000 clones, with roughly 86% occurring only once. This chain uses TRBV2 with TRBJ2-3; 14 bases are a match to TRBD2. Sequenced input: peripheral blood. The TCR sequence derives from a human donor in a cohort sampled during active COVID-19. CDR3 residues: CASSEGLAGVDTQYF. CDR3 DNA: TGTGCCAGCAGTGAGGGACTAGCGGGAGTAGATACGCAGTATTTT.